These 30 T cell receptor beta chains were sequenced from one sample in a study of OX40 agonist ivuxolimab in advanced cancers. TCRdb keeps only in-frame clones here, not all; method: immunoSEQ multiplex PCR. The table includes about 62,000 clones, 80% to 95% detected once. The material was CD4+ or CD8+ T cells sorted from blood, obtained in a trial of the OX40 agonist ivuxolimab. The receptors derive from an adult with an advanced solid tumor such as melanoma, head and neck, liver or kidney cancer.

V usage is TRBV10-3 and J usage is TRBJ1-1, with D possibly matching TRBD1 (5 bases). The ends were cut back, 8 bases at V and 4 bases at J, with 17 bases in the middle. Germline-derived CDR1 and CDR2 are ENHRY and SYGVKD. This CDR3 has 14 residues. The CDR3 here is CAIGGGAGITEAFF. For the CDR3, the DNA is TGTGCCATCGGGGGGGGTGCAGGGATCACTGAAGCTTTCTTT.

The rearrangement links TRBV6-5 to TRBJ2-3, with D unresolved. The V end lost 8 bases, the J end lost 4 bases, and 4 bases lay between the germline ends. CDR1 is MNHEY, CDR2 SVGAGI, per germline. The CDR3 totals 10 residues. The DNA of the CDR3 is TGTGCCAGCGTAGCAGATACGCAGTATTTT. Protein: CASVADTQYF.

CDR3 DNA: TGCGCCAGCAGCCTTATCGTATCAGGGGCCGGGGGAGGCACTGAAGCTTTCTTT. Translating gives CASSLIVSGAGGGTEAFF. This chain links TRBV4-1 with TRBJ1-1; weak D call: TRBD1 (6 bases). Trimming removed 4 bases from V and 4 bases from J, with 25 bases in between. CDR1 MGHRA and CDR2 YSYEKL come from the germline V gene. The CDR3 contains 18 residues.

The chain carries TRBV4-1 and TRBJ2-3, with unresolved D. There are 13 residues in the CDR3. Germline values: CDR1 MGHRA, CDR2 YSYEKL. V was clipped by 2 bases and J by 2 bases, with 5 bases between them. CDR3 sequence reads: CASSQLITDTQYF. The CDR3 region has the DNA TGCGCCAGCAGCCAACTTATCACAGATACGCAGTATTTT.

This rearrangement joins TRBV5-4 to TRBJ2-1; TRBD1 matches at 9 bases. The CDR3 is 15 amino acids. From germline, CDR1 is SGHNT and CDR2 YYREEE (reference sequence). Unmatched junction bases numbered 7, after V lost 0 bases and J lost 9 bases. This CDR3 is CASSLGGTGWGEQFF. As DNA, the CDR3 is TGTGCCAGCAGCTTGGGTGGGACAGGGTGGGGTGAGCAGTTCTTC.

J is TRBJ2-1 and V is TRBV30, with 8 bases that match TRBD2. Trimming removed 3 bases from V and 7 bases from J; junction bases left unmatched: 11. CDR1 and CDR2 from the germline V gene are GTSNPN and SVGIG (reference sequence). The CDR3 runs to 15 residues. The CDR3 DNA reads TGTGCCTGGAGCTTTGTGTTAGCGGGGAGAAATGAGCAGTTCTTC. This translates into CAWSFVLAGRNEQFF. The complete variable domain, with remaining parts taken from reference TRBV30 and TRBJ2-1, reads SQTIHQWPATLVQPVGSPLSLECTVEGTSNPNLYWYRQAAGRGLQLLFYSVGIGQISSEVPQNLSASRPQDRQFILSSKKLLLSDSGFYLCAWSFVLAGRNEQFFGPGTRLTVL.

V gene TRBV11-2 combines with J gene TRBJ2-3; possible D gene TRBD2, 5 bases. This CDR3 is 16 amino acids long. The germline V gene has CDR1 SGHAT and CDR2 FQNNGV. Deletions cut 0 bases from V and 1 base from J, with 11 bases between. CDR3 DNA sequence: TGTGCCAGCAGCTTAGAACTAGATTGGGGCACAGATACGCAGTATTTT. Protein: CASSLELDWGTDTQYF.

This sequence joins TRBV29-1 and TRBJ2-1; 12 bases fit TRBD2. Losses at the gene ends were 3 bases for V and 4 bases for J; bases not matched to a gene: 1. Per the germline V gene, CDR1 is SQVTM and CDR2 is ANQGSEA. The CDR3 totals 14 residues. CDR3 loop: CSVEGTSGYNEQFF. CDR3 DNA: TGCAGCGTTGAGGGGACTAGCGGGTACAATGAGCAGTTCTTC.

This clone was seen only once. This sequence joins TRBV5-4 and TRBJ1-1, with 9 bases lining up with TRBD1. This CDR3 comprises 14 residues. V gave up 1 base and J gave up 11 bases; unmatched junction bases: 9. The germline V gene has CDR1 SGHNT and CDR2 YYREEE (reference sequence). This CDR3 reads CASSLWATGGRAFF. For the CDR3, the DNA is TGTGCCAGCAGCTTGTGGGCGACAGGGGGTCGGGCTTTCTTT.

CDR3 loop: CSASVLGEQYF. In DNA, the CDR3 is TGCAGTGCTTCCGTACTGGGAGAGCAGTACTTC. J is TRBJ2-7 and V is TRBV20-1; no clear D gene. V was trimmed by 5 bases and J by 7 bases, leaving 12 bases between them. The CDR3 extends over 11 amino acids. Germline-derived CDR1 and CDR2 are DFQATT and SNEGSKA (reference sequence).

A few counts support this clone. The chain links TRBV7-9 to TRBJ1-2; D is possibly TRBD1 (5 bases). Germline V gives CDR1 SEHNR, CDR2 FQNEAQ (reference sequence). The V end lost 3 bases, the J end lost 3 bases, and 11 bases lay between the germline ends. The CDR3 extends over 14 amino acids. CDR3 sequence reads: CASSLGEAYYGYTF. The CDR3 DNA sequence: TGTGCCAGCAGCTTGGGGGAGGCTTACTATGGCTACACCTTC.

V gene TRBV11-2 combines with J gene TRBJ1-4, with D perhaps matching TRBD1 (5 bases). The ends were cut back, 5 bases at V and 0 bases at J, with 13 bases in the middle. Germline V lookup: CDR1 SGHAT, CDR2 FQNNGV. The CDR3 covers 16 residues. The CDR3 loop reads CASSPARGPTNEKLFF. The CDR3 DNA reads as TGTGCCAGCAGCCCAGCAAGGGGACCAACTAATGAAAAACTGTTTTTT.

The chain carries TRBV9 and TRBJ2-3; D gene unclear. This CDR3 contains 16 residues. The germline V gene encodes CDR1 SGDLS and CDR2 YYNGEE. V was trimmed by 0 bases and J by 1 base, leaving 12 bases between them. This CDR3 reads CASSVGWGIGTDTQYF. The CDR3 region has the DNA TGTGCCAGCAGCGTAGGGTGGGGAATAGGCACAGATACGCAGTATTTT.

CDR3 in amino acids: CASSSTGSGGVDTQYF. The CDR3 DNA is TGTGCCAGCAGCTCTACCGGCAGCGGGGGCGTAGATACGCAGTATTTT. The chain recombines TRBV7-9 with TRBJ2-3, with 8 bases matching TRBD2. CDR1 is SEHNR, CDR2 FQNEAQ, per germline (reference sequence). Trimming at V came to 4 bases and at J to 5 bases, leaving 11 bases not matched to a gene. This CDR3 contains 16 residues.

The gene calls are TRBV14 and TRBJ2-1; 8 bases match TRBD1. The V gene end was trimmed by 2 bases and the J gene end by 1 base; junction bases not matched to a gene: 7. The germline CDR1 and CDR2 sequences are SGHDN and FVKESK. CDR3 length: 17 amino acids. CDR3 sequence reads: CASSQILQGASYNEQFF. CDR3 nucleotide sequence: TGTGCCAGCAGCCAAATTCTTCAGGGGGCTTCCTACAATGAGCAGTTCTTC.

The rearrangement joins TRBV6-4 to TRBJ2-1; weak D call: TRBD2 (5 bases). This CDR3 has 15 residues. In germline, CDR1 is MRHNA, CDR2 SNTAGT. Trimming took off 2 bases at V and 6 bases at J, with 14 bases between the two ends. The CDR3 region has the DNA TGTGCCAGCAGTGACGACCGGGGATGGGGCAATGAGCAGTTCTTC. Protein sequence: CASSDDRGWGNEQFF.

The chain couples TRBV15 to TRBJ2-1; 8 bases line up with TRBD2. The CDR3 loop spans 15 amino acids. CDR1 is LNHNV and CDR2 is YYDKDF in the germline V gene (reference sequence). J lost 4 bases, V lost 2 bases, and 4 bases had no gene match. CDR3 region: CATSRRSGTYNEQFF. The DNA for the CDR3 is TGTGCCACCAGCAGACGTAGCGGGACTTACAATGAGCAGTTCTTC.

This clone was recorded once. The V call is TRBV30, the J call TRBJ2-7; weak D call: TRBD2 (6 bases). Germline V gives CDR1 GTSNPN, CDR2 SVGIG (reference sequence). The CDR3 sequence is 13 residues long. Trimming left V 2 bases short and J 1 base short, with 9 bases between. The CDR3 DNA is TGTGCCTGGAGTTTCGGGGGTTCCTACGAGCAGTACTTC. This translates into CAWSFGGSYEQYF.

The CDR3 protein is CAWSAGGGSNQPQHF. Written as DNA, the CDR3 is TGTGCCTGGAGTGCCGGCGGGGGGAGCAATCAGCCCCAGCATTTT. This chain uses TRBV30 with TRBJ1-5, with D possibly matching TRBD1 (5 bases). The V end was cut by 1 base, the J end by 1 base, with 11 bases between. Germline-derived CDR1 and CDR2 are GTSNPN and SVGIG (reference sequence). The CDR3 has 15 amino acids.

The chain joins TRBV6-4 to TRBJ1-1; D not certain. Germline V CDR1 and CDR2: MRHNA, SNTAGT. This CDR3 comprises 13 residues. V dropped 3 bases and J dropped 2 bases, with 7 bases sitting between them. This CDR3 reads CASSEIPNTEAFF. The CDR3 DNA is TGTGCCAGCAGTGAAATTCCAAACACTGAAGCTTTCTTT.

This chain connects TRBV28 to TRBJ2-3; D perhaps matches TRBD2 (5 bases). V lost 3 bases and J lost 4, with 11 bases in between. The germline gives CDR1 MDHEN, CDR2 SYDVKM. The CDR3 contains 14 residues. CDR3 loop: CASSFRKEADTQYF. The CDR3 region has the DNA TGTGCCAGCAGTTTTCGTAAGGAGGCAGATACGCAGTATTTT.

Here the CDR3 reads CASSYSNVYEQFF. CDR3 bases: TGTGCCAGCAGTTACTCGAATGTGTATGAGCAGTTCTTC. This chain links TRBV6-6 with TRBJ2-1, with D hard to call. Per germline, CDR1 MNHNY and CDR2 SVGAGI (reference sequence). V was shortened by 0 bases and J by 8 bases, with 8 bases between the two germline ends. CDR3 length equals 13 residues.

The rearrangement joins TRBV27 to TRBJ1-2; D might be TRBD1 (6 bases). The CDR3 is made up of 14 amino acids. Germline V CDR1 and CDR2: MNHEY, SMNVEV (reference sequence). V lost 2 bases to trimming and J lost 4 bases, with 11 bases between them. The DNA for the CDR3 is TGTGCCAGCAGTTTACAGGGGACTAGCTATGGCTACACCTTC. Translating it yields CASSLQGTSYGYTF.

The genes are TRBV11-3 and TRBJ2-5, with D maybe TRBD2 (5 bases). Germline CDR1 and CDR2: SGHNT and YENEEA. CDR3 length: 14 amino acids. V was pared by 5 bases and J by 0 bases, with 10 bases between. CDR3 DNA sequence: TGTGCCAGCAGCCCAACTAGGGACCAAGAGACCCAGTACTTC. It translates to CASSPTRDQETQYF. The full variable domain, rest sourced from reference TRBV11-3 and TRBJ2-5, is EAGVVQSPRYKIIEKKQPVAFWCNPISGHNTLYWYLQNLGQGPELLIRYENEEAVDDSQLPKDRFSAERLKGVDSTLKIQPAELGDSAVYLCASSPTRDQETQYFGPGTRLLVL.

This chain joins TRBV13 and TRBJ1-2; TRBD1 might be the D (5 bases). The V and J ends lost 2 bases and 0 bases respectively, with 10 bases between them. The germline V gene encodes CDR1 PRHDT and CDR2 FYEKMQ (reference sequence). The CDR3 sequence is 15 residues long. CDR3 protein: CASSLLRQSNYGYTF. The CDR3 DNA reads TGTGCCAGCAGCTTACTCCGACAGTCTAACTATGGCTACACCTTC. Full variable domain (rest looked up from reference TRBV13 and TRBJ1-2): AAGVIQSPRHLIKEKRETATLKCYPIPRHDTVYWYQQGPGQDPQFLISFYEKMQSDKGSIPDRFSAQQFSDYHSELNMSSLELGDSALYFCASSLLRQSNYGYTFGSGTRLTVV.

This chain links TRBV7-9 with TRBJ2-7; D not certain. The CDR3 consists of 14 residues. Per germline, CDR1 SEHNR and CDR2 FQNEAQ (reference sequence). The V and J ends lost 1 base and 2 bases respectively, with 9 bases between them. CDR3 residues: CASSLEMSAYEQYF. The CDR3 region has the DNA TGTGCCAGCAGCTTAGAGATGAGCGCCTACGAGCAGTACTTC.

The chain is built from TRBV11-1 and TRBJ1-5; TRBD1 aligns across 8 bases. This CDR3 has 14 amino acids. With V trimmed by 1 base and J by 6 bases, 2 bases remained unmatched. Germline V CDR1 and CDR2: SGHAT, FQDESV (reference sequence). The DNA for the CDR3 is TGTGCCAGCAGCTTAGGACAGGGGTTTCAGCCCCAGCATTTT. Its protein is CASSLGQGFQPQHF.

This clone came up once. This rearrangement joins TRBV4-1 to TRBJ2-7; 8 positions match TRBD2. The length of the CDR3 is 15 residues. Losses at the gene ends were 3 bases for V and 4 bases for J; bases not matched to a gene: 8. Germline-derived CDR1 and CDR2 are MGHRA and YSYEKL. The CDR3 protein is CASSQSPTSVYEQYF. The CDR3 nucleotides are TGCGCCAGCAGCCAGAGTCCGACTAGCGTGTACGAGCAGTACTTC.

The chain employs TRBV4-2 and TRBJ2-1; perhaps TRBD1 as D (6 bases). Per the germline V gene, CDR1 is LGHNA and CDR2 is YNFKEQ. The CDR3 spans 12 residues. V was trimmed by 2 bases and J by 12 bases, leaving 11 bases between them. DNA for the CDR3: TGTGCCAGCAGCCAAAGCATAGGGGGGCAGTTCTTC. Translation: CASSQSIGGQFF.

The chain combines TRBV14 with TRBJ1-1; possible D gene TRBD1, 5 bases. This CDR3 has 14 residues. V was trimmed by 3 bases and J by 1 base, leaving 9 bases between them. The V gene's germline CDR1 is SGHDN and CDR2 FVKESK. CDR3 DNA: TGTGCCAGCAGCCACCCTACAGGGAACACTGAAGCTTTCTTT. It codes for CASSHPTGNTEAFF. The whole variable domain, remainder taken from reference TRBV14 and TRBJ1-1, is EAGVTQFPSHSVIEKGQTVTLRCDPISGHDNLYWYRRVMGKEIKFLLHFVKESKQDESGMPNNRFLAERTGGTYSTLKVQPAELEDSGVYFCASSHPTGNTEAFFGQGTRLTVV.